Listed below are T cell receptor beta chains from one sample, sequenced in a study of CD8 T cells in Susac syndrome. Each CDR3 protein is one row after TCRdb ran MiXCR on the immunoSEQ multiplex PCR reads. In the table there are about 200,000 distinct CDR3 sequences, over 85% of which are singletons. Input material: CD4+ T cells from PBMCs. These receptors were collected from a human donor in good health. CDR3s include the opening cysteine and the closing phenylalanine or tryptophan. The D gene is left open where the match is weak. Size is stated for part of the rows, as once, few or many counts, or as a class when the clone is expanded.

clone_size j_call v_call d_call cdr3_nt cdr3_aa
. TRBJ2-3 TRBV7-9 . TGTGCCAGCAGCTTAGGCCACAACGAACCTGATACGCAGTATTTT CASSLGHNEPDTQYF
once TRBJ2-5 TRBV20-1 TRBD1 TGCAGTGCTAGGGGACAGGTCCAAGAGACCCAGTACTTC CSARGQVQETQYF
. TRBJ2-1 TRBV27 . TGTGCCAGCAGTTATTGGGCTTCCCTCGGTGGGAGGAATGAGCAGTTCTTC CASSYWASLGGRNEQFF
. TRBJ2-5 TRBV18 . TGTGCCAGCTCCCCAGACCTTGGACGGGAGACCCAGTACTTC CASSPDLGRETQYF
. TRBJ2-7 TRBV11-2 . TGTGCCAGCAGCTTAGATCTTGGGGGAGGCGAGCAGTACTTC CASSLDLGGGEQYF
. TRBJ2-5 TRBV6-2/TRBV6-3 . TGTGCCAGCAGTTACTATCGGGAGACCCAGTACTTC CASSYYRETQYF
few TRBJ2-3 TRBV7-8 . TGTGCCAGCAGCTTAGTTGCCCCCACAGATACGCAGTATTTT CASSLVAPTDTQYF
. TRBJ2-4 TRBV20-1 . TGCAGTGCTAAGGACTTGATCAGTGACATTCAGTACTTC CSAKDLISDIQYF
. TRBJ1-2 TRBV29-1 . TGCAGCGTTGAAGACCCGGGGGGGGACAACTATGGCTACACCTTC CSVEDPGGDNYGYTF
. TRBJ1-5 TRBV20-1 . TGCAGTGCTAGCGCGGGAGTGGGTAATCAGCCCCAGCATTTT CSASAGVGNQPQHF
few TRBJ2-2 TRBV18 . TGTGCCAGCTCACCCGGACAGACGAACACCGGGGAGCTGTTTTTT CASSPGQTNTGELFF
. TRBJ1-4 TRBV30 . TGTGCCTGGAACGAGGGGTTTCACGAAAAACTGTTTTTT CAWNEGFHEKLFF
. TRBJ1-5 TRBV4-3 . TGCGCCAGCAGCCAGAGGGTAGGGTTTGATCAGCCCCAGCATTTT CASSQRVGFDQPQHF
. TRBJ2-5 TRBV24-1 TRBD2 TGTGCCACCAGTGATCCCCCCGGGAGCGGGAGGGCCCAGTACCAAGAGACCCAGTACTTC CATSDPPGSGRAQYQETQYF
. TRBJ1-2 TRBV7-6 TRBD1 TGTGCCAGCAGCGCCCGAGACAGGGTCCCTCGTAACTATGGCTACACCTTC CASSARDRVPRNYGYTF
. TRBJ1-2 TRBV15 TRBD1 TGTGCCACCAGCTCGCCGGGACAGGGGGACTATGGCTACACCTTC CATSSPGQGDYGYTF
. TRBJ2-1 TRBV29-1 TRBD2 TGCAGCGTTGGGGGGGGCGGACTAGCTGGGGTTAATGAGCAGTTCTTC CSVGGGGLAGVNEQFF
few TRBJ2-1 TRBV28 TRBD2 TGTGCCAGCAGTTTGGCGGGGGGTCCCCACAATGAGCAGTTCTTC CASSLAGGPHNEQFF
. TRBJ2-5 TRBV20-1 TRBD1 TGCAGTGCTAGGGGACAGGGACAAGAGACCCAGTACTTC CSARGQGQETQYF
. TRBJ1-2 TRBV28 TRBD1 TGTGCCAGCCAGGGGGCGGAGGAATTCTACGGCTACACCTTC CASQGAEEFYGYTF
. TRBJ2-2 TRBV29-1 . TGCAGCGTTGGGGGGCCCGGGCAGTTCACCGGGGAGCTGTTTTTT CSVGGPGQFTGELFF
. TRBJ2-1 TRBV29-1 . TGCAGCTCGTCTCAGGGGAATGAGCAGTTCTTC CSSSQGNEQFF
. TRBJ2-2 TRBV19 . TGTGCCAGTAGTATTGGGGCGACCGGGGAGCTGTTTTTT CASSIGATGELFF
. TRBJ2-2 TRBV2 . TGTGCCAGCAGAGGACAGTGGAACACCGGGGAGCTGTTTTTT CASRGQWNTGELFF
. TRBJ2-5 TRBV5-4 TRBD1 TGTGCCAGCAGCTCCCGACAGGGATTAGCGGAGACCCAGTACTTC CASSSRQGLAETQYF
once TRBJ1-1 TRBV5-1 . TGCGCCAGCAGCTTGGACTTGAGACACCCGAACACTGAAGCTTTCTTT CASSLDLRHPNTEAFF
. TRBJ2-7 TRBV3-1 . TGTGCCAGCAGCACCAGATTCTACGAGCAGTACTTC CASSTRFYEQYF
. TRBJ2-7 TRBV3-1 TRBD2 TGTGCCAGCAGCCCTGAACCAAGCGGGGTGATTTCCTACGAGCAGTACTTC CASSPEPSGVISYEQYF